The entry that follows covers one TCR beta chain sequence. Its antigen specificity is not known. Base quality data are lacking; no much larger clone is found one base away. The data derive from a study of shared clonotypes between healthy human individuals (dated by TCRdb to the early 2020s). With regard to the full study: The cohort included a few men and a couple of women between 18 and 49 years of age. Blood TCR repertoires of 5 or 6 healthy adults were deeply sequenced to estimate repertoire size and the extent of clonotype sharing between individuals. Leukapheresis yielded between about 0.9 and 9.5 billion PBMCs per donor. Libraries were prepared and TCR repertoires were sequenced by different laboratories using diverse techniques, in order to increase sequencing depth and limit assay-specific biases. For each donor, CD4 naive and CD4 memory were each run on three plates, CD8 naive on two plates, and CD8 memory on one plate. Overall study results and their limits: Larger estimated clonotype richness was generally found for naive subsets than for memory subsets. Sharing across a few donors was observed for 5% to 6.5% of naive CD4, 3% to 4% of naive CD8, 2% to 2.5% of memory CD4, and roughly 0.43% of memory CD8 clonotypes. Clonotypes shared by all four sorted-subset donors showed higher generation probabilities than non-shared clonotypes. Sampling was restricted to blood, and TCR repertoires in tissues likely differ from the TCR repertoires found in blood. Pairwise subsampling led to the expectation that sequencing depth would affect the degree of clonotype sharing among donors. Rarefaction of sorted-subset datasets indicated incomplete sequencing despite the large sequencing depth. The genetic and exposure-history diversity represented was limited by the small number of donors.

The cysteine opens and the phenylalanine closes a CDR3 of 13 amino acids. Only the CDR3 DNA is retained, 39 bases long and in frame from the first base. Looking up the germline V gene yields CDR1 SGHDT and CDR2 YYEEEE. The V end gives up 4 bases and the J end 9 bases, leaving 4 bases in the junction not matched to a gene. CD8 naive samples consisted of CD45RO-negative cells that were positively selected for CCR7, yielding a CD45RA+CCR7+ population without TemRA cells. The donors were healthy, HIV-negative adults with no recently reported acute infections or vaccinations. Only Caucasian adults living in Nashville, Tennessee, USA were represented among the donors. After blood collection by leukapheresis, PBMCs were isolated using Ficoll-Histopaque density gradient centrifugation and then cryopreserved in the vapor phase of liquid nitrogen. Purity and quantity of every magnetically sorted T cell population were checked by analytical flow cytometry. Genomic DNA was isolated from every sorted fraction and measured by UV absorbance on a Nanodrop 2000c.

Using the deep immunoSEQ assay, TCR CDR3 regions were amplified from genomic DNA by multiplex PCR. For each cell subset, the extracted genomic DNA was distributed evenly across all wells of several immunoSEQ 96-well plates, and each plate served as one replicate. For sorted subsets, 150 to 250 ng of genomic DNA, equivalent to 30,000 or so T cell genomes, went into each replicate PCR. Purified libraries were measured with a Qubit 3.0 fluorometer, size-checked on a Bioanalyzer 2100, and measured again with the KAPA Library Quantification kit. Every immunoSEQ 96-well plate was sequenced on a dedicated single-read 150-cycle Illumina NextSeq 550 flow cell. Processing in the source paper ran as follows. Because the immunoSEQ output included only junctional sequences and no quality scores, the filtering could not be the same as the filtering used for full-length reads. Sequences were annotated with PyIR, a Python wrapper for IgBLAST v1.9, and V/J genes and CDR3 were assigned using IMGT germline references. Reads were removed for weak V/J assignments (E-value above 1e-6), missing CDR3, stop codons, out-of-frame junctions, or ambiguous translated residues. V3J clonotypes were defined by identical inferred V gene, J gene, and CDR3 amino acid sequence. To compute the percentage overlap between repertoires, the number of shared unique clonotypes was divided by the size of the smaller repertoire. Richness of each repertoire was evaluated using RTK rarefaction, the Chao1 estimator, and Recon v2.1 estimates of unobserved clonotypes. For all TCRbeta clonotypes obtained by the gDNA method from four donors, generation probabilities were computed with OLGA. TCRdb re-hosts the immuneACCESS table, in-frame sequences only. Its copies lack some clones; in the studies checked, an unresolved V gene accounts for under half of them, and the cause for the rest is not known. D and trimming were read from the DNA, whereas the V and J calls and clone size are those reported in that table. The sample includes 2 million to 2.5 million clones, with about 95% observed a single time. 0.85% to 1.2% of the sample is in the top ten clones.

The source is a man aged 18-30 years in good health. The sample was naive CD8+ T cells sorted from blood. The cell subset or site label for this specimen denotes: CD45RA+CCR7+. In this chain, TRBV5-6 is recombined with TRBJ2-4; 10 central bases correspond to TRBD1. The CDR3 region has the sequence CASSPGQGGIQYF. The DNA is TGTGCCAGCAGCCCCGGACAGGGGGGCATTCAGTACTTC.